The entry that follows covers one T cell receptor (beta chain) sequence. Its antigen is unknown. With ten immunoSEQ deep assay plates, unsorted PBMC DNA underwent sequencing. Sequencing used immunoSEQ multiplex PCR; TCRdb keeps in-frame clones, though not all of them. The sample lists hundreds of thousands of clones, just over 75% seen once, with 12% in the top ten. The data are from a study of shared clonotypes between healthy human individuals. At the level of the study: Serving as donors were two women and a few men, whose ages spanned 18 to 49.

CDR1 and CDR2 from the germline V gene are SGHAT and FQNNGV. Between the trimmed V and J ends, which lost 5 bases and 4 bases, there was a span of 8 bases. The CDR3 sequence is 12 residues long. Study-level points and caveats: Clonotype sharing among donors, it was expected, would be affected by sequencing depth. The small donor group covered limited genetic and exposure diversity.

This TCR derives from a woman in her 40s in good health. Some clones in this sample may be carry-over from other donors' samples. This chain links TRBV11-2 with TRBJ1-2; D ambiguous. The sequenced sample consisted of PBMCs. The CDR3 coding sequence is TGTGCCAGCAGCCCCGTCTTCTATGGCTACACCTTC. It yields the protein CASSPVFYGYTF.